The 21 T cell receptor beta chains below were found in one sample sequenced in a study of shared clonotypes between healthy human individuals (TCRdb year 2020). Receptors were amplified or captured by the immunoSEQ multiplex PCR assay. TCRdb stores this immuneACCESS table with in-frame sequences only. Part of the clones is absent; in the studies checked, under half of the shortfall reflects unresolved V genes, and no reason is known for the rest. Counted in this sample were 800,000 or so clones; roughly 96% of them appeared once. The ten most abundant clones make up around 0.21% of the sample. CD8 naive samples were CD45RO-negative cells positively selected for CCR7, giving a CD45RA+CCR7+ population that excluded TemRA cells. Input material: naive CD8+ T cells sorted from blood. The sample's cell subset or site label, in plain terms: CD45RA+CCR7+. These receptors were obtained from a young man in good health.

The gene calls are TRBV5-4 and TRBJ2-3, with no clear D. This CDR3 comprises 15 residues. Germline V gene lookup returns CDR1 SGHNT and CDR2 YYREEE (reference sequence). Trimming left V 3 bases short and J 2 bases short, with 13 bases between. CDR3 in DNA: TGTGCCAGCAGCTCCAAATTACTAAACACAGATACGCAGTATTTT. This codes for CASSSKLLNTDTQYF.

The chain uses TRBV29-1 and TRBJ2-7, with a weak D call TRBD2 (6 bases). V was shortened by 7 bases and J by 2 bases, with 15 bases between the two germline ends. Germline lookup yields CDR1 SQVTM and CDR2 ANQGSEA. The CDR3 is 13 residues long. The CDR3 region has the DNA TGCAGCGCCCGTGTCGGCGGGACCTACGAGCAGTACTTC. Translated, it gives CSARVGGTYEQYF.

This chain uses TRBV5-1 with TRBJ2-1, with TRBD2 identical over 7 bases. The CDR3 covers 14 residues. Germline trimming cut 2 bases from V and 6 bases from J; bases unmatched to any gene: 5. Germline assignment: CDR1 SGHRS and CDR2 YFSETQ. The CDR3 region has the DNA TGCGCCAGCAGCTTTAAAGCGGGACCCAATGAGCAGTTCTTC. Translated, it gives CASSFKAGPNEQFF.

The chain employs TRBV5-4 and TRBJ2-7, with D tentatively TRBD1 (5 bases). Germline assignment: CDR1 SGHNT and CDR2 YYREEE (reference sequence). The CDR3 totals 15 residues. Trimming pared 0 bases from V and 2 bases from J, leaving 12 bases between. In nucleotides, the CDR3 is TGTGCCAGCAGCTTGGTAGGTACAGGAACCTACGAGCAGTACTTC. Translated: CASSLVGTGTYEQYF. Using reference TRBV5-4 and TRBJ2-7 for the parts outside the CDR3, the full variable domain is ETGVTQSPTHLIKTRGQQVTLRCSSQSGHNTVSWYQQALGQGPQFIFQYYREEENGRGNFPPRFSGLQFPNYSSELNVNALELDDSALYLCASSLVGTGTYEQYFGPGTRLTVT.

The rearrangement links TRBV6-1 to TRBJ2-7; unclear D gene. The CDR3 runs to 12 residues. The germline gives CDR1 MNHNS, CDR2 SASEGT. V was trimmed by 4 bases and J by 1 base, leaving 5 bases between them. The CDR3 region has the DNA TGTGCCAGCAGTGCGCGATCCTACGAGCAGTACTTC. Protein product: CASSARSYEQYF.

This clone was observed once. The CDR3 loop reads CASSESQTSSTDTQYF. The CDR3 DNA sequence: TGCGCCAGCAGTGAGTCGCAAACCTCCAGCACAGATACGCAGTATTTT. V gene TRBV10-2 combines with J gene TRBJ2-3; D remains ambiguous. The V gene lost 0 bases and the J gene lost 0 bases, with 10 bases spanning the gap. The CDR3 extends over 16 amino acids. Germline V gene lookup returns CDR1 WSHSY and CDR2 SAAADI.

The chain has TRBV15 and TRBJ1-5; the D is unclear. There are 15 residues in the CDR3. V dropped 8 bases and J dropped 0 bases, with 14 bases sitting between them. The V gene's germline CDR1 is LNHNV and CDR2 YYDKDF (reference sequence). Here the CDR3 reads CATEEGADSNQPQHF. In nucleotides, the CDR3 is TGTGCCACCGAGGAGGGTGCGGATAGCAATCAGCCCCAGCATTTT.

This clone was detected only once. The chain carries TRBV18 and TRBJ2-1; TRBD2 matches 11 bases. The CDR3 totals 15 residues. V shed 4 bases, J shed 8 bases, and the junction held 7 bases outside the gene matches. CDR1 and CDR2 from the germline V gene are KGHSH and LQKENI. DNA of the CDR3: TGTGCCAGCTCACGGCCACTAGCGGGAGATTATGAGCAGTTCTTC. This encodes CASSRPLAGDYEQFF.

The chain is built from TRBV13 and TRBJ2-1; D is ambiguous. CDR1 is PRHDT, CDR2 FYEKMQ, per germline (reference sequence). V shed 3 bases and J shed 6 bases, with 9 bases lying between them. The CDR3 covers 13 residues. CDR3 residues: CASSLGGLNEQFF. The CDR3 DNA reads as TGTGCCAGCAGCTTGGGTGGCCTCAATGAGCAGTTCTTC. The whole variable domain, remainder taken from reference TRBV13 and TRBJ2-1, is AAGVIQSPRHLIKEKRETATLKCYPIPRHDTVYWYQQGPGQDPQFLISFYEKMQSDKGSIPDRFSAQQFSDYHSELNMSSLELGDSALYFCASSLGGLNEQFFGPGTRLTVL.

The sample holds one count of this clone. The chain links TRBV18 to TRBJ2-3; 8 nucleotides agree with TRBD2. J gave up 3 bases and V 9 bases, and 11 bases lay outside the gene matches. Germline CDR1 and CDR2: KGHSH and LQKENI. The CDR3 sequence is 15 residues long. CDR3 DNA: TGTGCCAGTGAAAAAGCGGGAGAGTCTACAGATACGCAGTATTTT. This codes for CASEKAGESTDTQYF. The whole variable domain, remainder taken from reference TRBV18 and TRBJ2-3, is NAGVMQNPRHLVRRRGQEARLRCSPMKGHSHVYWYRQLPEEGLKFMVYLQKENIIDESGMPKERFSAEFPKEGPSILRIQQVVRGDSAAYFCASEKAGESTDTQYFGPGTRLTVL.

The V gene is TRBV5-1, the J gene TRBJ2-2, with D possibly matching TRBD2 (6 bases). Trimming stripped 2 bases from V and 2 bases from J, with 10 bases between. The germline V gene has CDR1 SGHRS and CDR2 YFSETQ. The CDR3 is made up of 15 amino acids. CDR3 residues: CASSFRDLNTGELFF. CDR3 DNA sequence: TGCGCCAGCAGCTTCCGGGACTTAAACACCGGGGAGCTGTTTTTT. Variable domain in full (rest from reference TRBV5-1 and TRBJ2-2): KAGVTQTPRYLIKTRGQQVTLSCSPISGHRSVSWYQQTPGQGLQFLFEYFSETQRNKGNFPGRFSGRQFSNSRSEMNVSTLELGDSALYLCASSFRDLNTGELFFGEGSRLTVL.

The chain couples TRBV4-1 to TRBJ2-1, with TRBD2 identical over 14 bases. Germline CDR1 is MGHRA and CDR2 is YSYEKL. The CDR3 length is 16 residues. Losses at the gene ends were 2 bases for V and 10 bases for J; bases not matched to a gene: 7. The CDR3 loop reads CASSQQGLAGVTEQFF. Written as DNA, the CDR3 is TGCGCCAGCAGCCAACAGGGACTAGCGGGAGTCACCGAGCAGTTCTTC.

The J gene is TRBJ2-1, the V gene TRBV5-6; 12 bases are a match to TRBD1. V was pared by 5 bases and J by 10 bases, with 10 bases of the junction left unmatched. The CDR3 extends over 15 amino acids. Germline assignment: CDR1 SGHDT and CDR2 YYEEEE. The CDR3 here is CASSSRGTGGEEQFF. Here the CDR3 DNA reads TGTGCCAGCAGTAGTCGAGGGACAGGGGGCGAAGAGCAGTTCTTC.

The chain joins TRBV7-9 to TRBJ2-1; 10 nucleotides agree with TRBD2. With V trimmed by 2 bases and J by 5 bases, 9 bases remained unmatched. CDR1 is SEHNR, CDR2 FQNEAQ, per germline (reference sequence). The CDR3 sequence is 17 residues long. The CDR3 region is CASSLRASGSKDNEQFF. The CDR3 nucleotides are TGTGCCAGCAGCTTACGTGCTAGCGGGAGCAAAGACAATGAGCAGTTCTTC.

The chain has TRBV5-1 and TRBJ2-1; TRBD2 aligns across 15 bases. The V gene's germline CDR1 is SGHRS and CDR2 YFSETQ. The ends lost 0 bases at V and 0 bases at J; junction bases unmatched: 13. The CDR3 length is 22 residues. CDR3 in DNA: TGCGCCAGCAGCTTGGACCGGACTAGCGGGAGGGCCTTTTTGAGCTCCTACAATGAGCAGTTCTTC. It specifies CASSLDRTSGRAFLSSYNEQFF. The whole variable domain, filled in from reference TRBV5-1 and TRBJ2-1, reads KAGVTQTPRYLIKTRGQQVTLSCSPISGHRSVSWYQQTPGQGLQFLFEYFSETQRNKGNFPGRFSGRQFSNSRSEMNVSTLELGDSALYLCASSLDRTSGRAFLSSYNEQFFGPGTRLTVL.

This clone was counted once. The V and J genes are TRBV14 and TRBJ2-7, with 7 bases matching TRBD2. The CDR3 totals 13 residues. Germline trimming cut 6 bases from V and 3 bases from J; bases unmatched to any gene: 5. Per the germline V gene, CDR1 is SGHDN and CDR2 is FVKESK. As DNA, the CDR3 is TGTGCCAGCAGAGGGACTAATAACTACGAGCAGTACTTC. Translating gives CASRGTNNYEQYF.

This clone has a single count. The chain carries TRBV4-3 and TRBJ2-7; TRBD1 is a possible D gene (7 bases). The germline CDR1 and CDR2 sequences are LGHNA and YSLEER. This CDR3 spans 15 amino acids. V dropped 3 bases and J dropped 2 bases, with 14 bases sitting between them. This CDR3 is CASSQWQGGTYEQYF. In DNA, the CDR3 is TGCGCCAGCAGCCAGTGGCAGGGGGGAACCTACGAGCAGTACTTC.

The CDR3 sequence: CASREGADTQYF. CDR3 nucleotides: TGTGCCAGCAGGGAGGGGGCAGATACGCAGTATTTT. V is TRBV27 and J is TRBJ2-3, with D possibly called TRBD1 or TRBD2 (6 bases each). The CDR3 consists of 12 residues. Per germline, CDR1 MNHEY and CDR2 SMNVEV (reference sequence). Trimming took off 6 bases at V and 4 bases at J, with 8 bases between the two ends.

This chain uses TRBV19 with TRBJ2-7; D possibly uses TRBD1 or TRBD2 (5 bases each). V lost 6 bases and J 1 base, leaving 7 bases between the germline ends. In germline, CDR1 is LNHDA, CDR2 SQIVND (reference sequence). This CDR3 is 12 amino acids long. The CDR3 DNA reads TGTGCCAGTAGGGGGGAGTCCTACGAGCAGTACTTC. Its translation: CASRGESYEQYF. The full variable domain, completed using reference TRBV19 and TRBJ2-7, is DGGITQSPKYLFRKEGQNVTLSCEQNLNHDAMYWYRQDPGQGLRLIYYSQIVNDFQKGDIAEGYSVSREKKESFPLTVTSAQKNPTAFYLCASRGESYEQYFGPGTRLTVT.

The chain carries TRBV5-1 and TRBJ2-1; 9 bases are shared with TRBD2. The CDR3 contains 15 residues. The V segment lost 3 bases and the J segment 2 bases; nucleotides outside the gene matches: 3. The germline V gene has CDR1 SGHRS and CDR2 YFSETQ. CDR3 nucleotide sequence: TGCGCCAGCAGCTCTAGCGGGACAGCCTACAATGAGCAGTTCTTC. Translated: CASSSSGTAYNEQFF.

The chain combines TRBV4-1 with TRBJ2-1; 8 bases agree with TRBD2. Trimming took 4 bases from V and 4 from J; bases not matched to a gene: 12. This CDR3 has 17 amino acids. CDR1 is MGHRA, CDR2 YSYEKL, per germline. The CDR3 DNA reads TGCGCCAGCAGCCCCTCTAGCGGGTACGAGACATACAATGAGCAGTTCTTC. Its translation: CASSPSSGYETYNEQFF.